The sequence of this T cell receptor (beta chain) was determined in a study of tumor-infiltrating lymphocytes in primary liver carcinoma. CDR1 is SGHTS, CDR2 YDEGEE, per germline. This CDR3 contains 17 residues. Co-extraction yielded RNA and DNA from around 20-30 mg of unsorted bulk tissue. Total RNA amounting to 450 to 500 ng was the source from which TCR beta cDNA was made with a constant-region primer. Three rounds of nested multiplex PCR with slightly modified ARM-PCR produced TCR beta libraries. Amplification in the first two PCR rounds was performed using TRBV1-TRBV30 forward primers and a C-beta reverse primer for 9 to 11 cycles each. TCRdb used MiXCR to reprocess the multiplex PCR reads, holding one entry per CDR3 protein. Counted here are about 41,000 distinct CDR3 sequences, approximately 73% occurring once; the ten biggest clones make up over 15%. Details on this clonotype: A read error may produce the germline difference seen at one junction end.

The chain uses TRBV5-8 and TRBJ2-1; 11 nucleotides line up with TRBD2. Specimen: liver tumor tissue from sampling region 2. Subset indicated: tumor region T2, inferior pole. The TCR sequence derives from a middle-aged man with primary liver carcinoma and hepatitis B virus infection. CDR3 in amino acids: CTSGPLGLAASYNEQFF. CDR3 DNA sequence: TGTACCAGCGGCCCGCTGGGACTAGCGGCCTCCTACAATGAGCAGTTCTTC.